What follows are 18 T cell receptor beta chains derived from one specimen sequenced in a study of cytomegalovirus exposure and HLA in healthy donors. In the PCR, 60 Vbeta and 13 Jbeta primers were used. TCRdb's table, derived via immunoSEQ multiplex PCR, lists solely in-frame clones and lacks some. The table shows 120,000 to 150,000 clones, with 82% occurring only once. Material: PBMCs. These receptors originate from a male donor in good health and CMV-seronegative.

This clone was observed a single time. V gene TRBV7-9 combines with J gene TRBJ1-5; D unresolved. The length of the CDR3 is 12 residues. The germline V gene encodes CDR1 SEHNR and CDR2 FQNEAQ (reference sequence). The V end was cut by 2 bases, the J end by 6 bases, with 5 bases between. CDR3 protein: CASSLFSQPQHF. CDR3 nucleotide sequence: TGTGCCAGCAGCTTATTTAGTCAGCCCCAGCATTTT. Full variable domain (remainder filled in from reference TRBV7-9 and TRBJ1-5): DTGVSQNPRHKITKRGQNVTFRCDPISEHNRLYWYRQTLGQGPEFLTYFQNEAQLEKSRLLSDRFSAERPKGSFSTLEIQRTEQGDSAMYLCASSLFSQPQHFGDGTRLSIL.

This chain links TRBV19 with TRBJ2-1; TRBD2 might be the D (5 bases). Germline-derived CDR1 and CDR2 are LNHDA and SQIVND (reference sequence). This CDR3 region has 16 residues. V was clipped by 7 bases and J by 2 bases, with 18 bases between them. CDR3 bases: TGTGCCAGTAACTATAGGACGGACGGGGCCTACAATGAGCAGTTCTTC. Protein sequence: CASNYRTDGAYNEQFF.

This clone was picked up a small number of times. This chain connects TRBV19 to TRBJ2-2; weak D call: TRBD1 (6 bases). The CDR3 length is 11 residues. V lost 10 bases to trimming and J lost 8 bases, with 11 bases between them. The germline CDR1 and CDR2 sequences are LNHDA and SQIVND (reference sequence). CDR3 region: CATHTGGELFF. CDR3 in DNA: TGTGCCACTCATACAGGGGGGGAGCTGTTTTTT.

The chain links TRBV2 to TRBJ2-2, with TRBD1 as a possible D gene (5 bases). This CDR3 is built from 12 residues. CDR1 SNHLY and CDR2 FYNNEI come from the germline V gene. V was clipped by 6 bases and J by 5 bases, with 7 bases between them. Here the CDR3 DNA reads TGTGCCAGCAGCCAGGGAACCGGGGAGCTGTTTTTT. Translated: CASSQGTGELFF.

The CDR3 reads CASSLSRGEKLFF. The CDR3 DNA reads as TGTGCCAGCAGCTTGAGCCGGGGTGAAAAACTGTTTTTT. This chain links TRBV7-2 with TRBJ1-4; D remains ambiguous. Trimming left V 3 bases short and J 7 bases short, with 9 bases between. The germline V gene encodes CDR1 SGHTA and CDR2 FQGNSA. This CDR3 has 13 amino acids.

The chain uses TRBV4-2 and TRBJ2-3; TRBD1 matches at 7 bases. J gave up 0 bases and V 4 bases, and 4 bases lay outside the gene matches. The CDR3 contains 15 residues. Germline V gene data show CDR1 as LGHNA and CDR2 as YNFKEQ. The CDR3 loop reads CASSPTGISTDTQYF. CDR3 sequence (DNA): TGTGCCAGCAGCCCGACAGGGATAAGCACAGATACGCAGTATTTT.

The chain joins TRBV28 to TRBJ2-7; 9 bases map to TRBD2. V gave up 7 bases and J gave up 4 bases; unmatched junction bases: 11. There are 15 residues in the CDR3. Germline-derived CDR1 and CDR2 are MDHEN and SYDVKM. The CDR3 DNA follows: TGTGCCAGCACTCACCTAGTAGCGGGAGATTACGAGCAGTACTTC. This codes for CASTHLVAGDYEQYF. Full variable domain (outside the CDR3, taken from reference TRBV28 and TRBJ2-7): DVKVTQSSRYLVKRTGEKVFLECVQDMDHENMFWYRQDPGLGLRLIYFSYDVKMKEKGDIPEGYSVSREKKERFSLILESASTNQTSMYLCASTHLVAGDYEQYFGPGTRLTVT.

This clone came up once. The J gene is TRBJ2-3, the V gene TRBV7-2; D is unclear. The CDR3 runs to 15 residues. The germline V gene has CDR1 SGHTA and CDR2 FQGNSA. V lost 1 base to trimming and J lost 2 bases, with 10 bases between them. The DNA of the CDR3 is TGTGCCAGCAGCTTAGGAGGTGCTGCCACAGATACGCAGTATTTT. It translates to CASSLGGAATDTQYF.

DNA for the CDR3: TGTGCCAGCAGCTTACGCCCGACTAGCGGGAGATTCTACGAGCAGTACTTC. Its translation: CASSLRPTSGRFYEQYF. The chain is built from TRBV7-2 and TRBJ2-7, with 12 bases matching TRBD2. Germline CDR1 SGHTA, CDR2 FQGNSA. This CDR3 has 17 residues. Germline trimming cut 2 bases from V and 3 bases from J; bases unmatched to any gene: 8.

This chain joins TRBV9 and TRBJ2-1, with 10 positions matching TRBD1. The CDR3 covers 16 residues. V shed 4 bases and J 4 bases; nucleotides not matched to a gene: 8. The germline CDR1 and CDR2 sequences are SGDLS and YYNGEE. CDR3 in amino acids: CASSFTGTGVYNEQFF. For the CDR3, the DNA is TGTGCCAGCAGCTTCACCGGGACAGGGGTATACAATGAGCAGTTCTTC.

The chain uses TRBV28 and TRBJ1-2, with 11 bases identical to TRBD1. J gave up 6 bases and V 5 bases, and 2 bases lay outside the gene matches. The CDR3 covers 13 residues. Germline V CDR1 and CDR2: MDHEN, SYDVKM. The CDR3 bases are TGTGCCAGCAGTGGGGGACAGGGGGATGGCTACACCTTC. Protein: CASSGGQGDGYTF.

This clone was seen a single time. CDR3 sequence reads: CASSLTGRAEDEQFF. Here the CDR3 DNA reads TGTGCCAGCAGCTTAACCGGGAGGGCTGAGGATGAGCAGTTCTTC. J is TRBJ2-1 and V is TRBV7-9; 8 nucleotides line up with TRBD2. Germline CDR1 SEHNR, CDR2 FQNEAQ (reference sequence). The CDR3 contains 15 residues. V shed 2 bases, J shed 8 bases, and the junction held 8 bases outside the gene matches.

The CDR3 bases are TGTGCCAGCAGTTTAGTCATGAACACTGAAGCTTTCTTT. Translating gives CASSLVMNTEAFF. The V and J genes are TRBV28 and TRBJ1-1; D is uncertain. Germline V CDR1 and CDR2: MDHEN, SYDVKM. V shed 2 bases and J shed 0 bases, with 4 bases lying between them. The CDR3 sequence is 13 residues long.

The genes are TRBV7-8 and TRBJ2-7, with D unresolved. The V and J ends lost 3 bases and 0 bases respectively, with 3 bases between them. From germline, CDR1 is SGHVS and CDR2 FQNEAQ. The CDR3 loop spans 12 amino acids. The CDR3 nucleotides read TGTGCCAGCAGCTTCTCCTCCTACGAGCAGTACTTC. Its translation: CASSFSSYEQYF. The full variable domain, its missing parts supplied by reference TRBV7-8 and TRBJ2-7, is GAGVSQSPRYKVAKRGQDVALRCDPISGHVSLFWYQQALGQGPEFLTYFQNEAQLDKSGLPSDRFFAERPEGSVSTLKIQRTQQEDSAVYLCASSFSSYEQYFGPGTRLTVT.

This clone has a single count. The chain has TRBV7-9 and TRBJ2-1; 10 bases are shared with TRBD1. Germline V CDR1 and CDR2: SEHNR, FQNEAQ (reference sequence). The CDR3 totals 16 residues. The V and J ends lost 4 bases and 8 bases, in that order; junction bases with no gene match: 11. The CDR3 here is CASSWTDRGDWDEQFF. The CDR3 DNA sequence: TGTGCCAGCAGCTGGACGGACAGGGGGGATTGGGATGAGCAGTTCTTC.

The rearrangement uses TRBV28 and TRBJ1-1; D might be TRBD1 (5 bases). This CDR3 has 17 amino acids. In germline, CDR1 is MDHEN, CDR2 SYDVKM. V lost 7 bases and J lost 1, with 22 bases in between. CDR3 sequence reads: CASTHRSSYLPNTEAFF. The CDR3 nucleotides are TGTGCCAGCACCCACAGGTCCAGCTATTTACCGAACACTGAAGCTTTCTTT.

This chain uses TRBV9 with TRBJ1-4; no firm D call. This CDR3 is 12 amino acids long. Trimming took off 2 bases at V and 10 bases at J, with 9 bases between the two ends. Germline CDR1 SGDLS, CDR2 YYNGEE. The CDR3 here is CASSVVEGKLFF. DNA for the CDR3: TGTGCCAGCAGCGTGGTTGAGGGAAAACTGTTTTTT.

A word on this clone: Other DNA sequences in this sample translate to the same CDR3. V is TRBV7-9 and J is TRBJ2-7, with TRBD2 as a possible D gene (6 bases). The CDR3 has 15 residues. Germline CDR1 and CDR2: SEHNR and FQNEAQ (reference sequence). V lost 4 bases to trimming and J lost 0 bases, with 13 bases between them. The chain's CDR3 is CASSSRDSTSYEQYF. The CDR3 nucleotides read TGTGCCAGCAGCTCCCGGGACTCCACCTCCTACGAGCAGTACTTC. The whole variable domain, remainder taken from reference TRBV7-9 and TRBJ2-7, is DTGVSQNPRHKITKRGQNVTFRCDPISEHNRLYWYRQTLGQGPEFLTYFQNEAQLEKSRLLSDRFSAERPKGSFSTLEIQRTEQGDSAMYLCASSSRDSTSYEQYFGPGTRLTVT.